Reported below is one TCR beta chain. The entry originates in a study of blood T cell repertoires in COVID-19. Study overall: Sites across the United States, Italy and Spain contributed samples from acute and convalescent COVID-19. Nucleic acid was either cDNA or gDNA, and it came from T cells, B-cell-depleted T cells, or PBMCs.

TCRdb keeps only in-frame clones here, not all; method: immunoSEQ multiplex PCR. The sample consists of roughly 100,000 clones, roughly 87% of them appearing once. Specimen: peripheral blood. This clonotype originated in a human donor in a cohort sampled during active COVID-19.

CDR3 sequence: CASSPLSRQGYEQYF. The CDR3 DNA reads TGTGCCAGCAGTCCACTATCACGACAGGGCTACGAGCAGTACTTC. This chain links TRBV27 with TRBJ2-7; TRBD1 agrees at 7 bases. The CDR3 runs 15 residues. CDR1 MNHEY and CDR2 SMNVEV come from the germline V gene (reference sequence). Unmatched junction bases numbered 10, after V lost 5 bases and J lost 3 bases.